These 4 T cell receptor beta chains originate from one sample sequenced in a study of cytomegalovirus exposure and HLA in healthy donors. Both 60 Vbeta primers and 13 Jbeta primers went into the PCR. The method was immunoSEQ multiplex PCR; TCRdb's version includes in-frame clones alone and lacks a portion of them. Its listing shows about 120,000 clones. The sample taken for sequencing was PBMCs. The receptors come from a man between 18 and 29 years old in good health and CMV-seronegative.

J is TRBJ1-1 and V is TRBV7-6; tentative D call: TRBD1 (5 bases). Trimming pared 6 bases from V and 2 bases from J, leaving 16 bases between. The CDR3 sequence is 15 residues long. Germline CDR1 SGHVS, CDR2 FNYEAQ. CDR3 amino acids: CASSPTPTDNTEAFF. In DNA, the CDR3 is TGTGCCAGCAGTCCAACTCCGACAGATAACACTGAAGCTTTCTTT.

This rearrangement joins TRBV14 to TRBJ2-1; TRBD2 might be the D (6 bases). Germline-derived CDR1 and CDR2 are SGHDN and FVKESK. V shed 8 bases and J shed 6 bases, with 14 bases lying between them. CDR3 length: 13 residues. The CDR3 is CASGQLAFNEQFF. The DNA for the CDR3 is TGTGCCAGCGGACAACTAGCCTTCAATGAGCAGTTCTTC.

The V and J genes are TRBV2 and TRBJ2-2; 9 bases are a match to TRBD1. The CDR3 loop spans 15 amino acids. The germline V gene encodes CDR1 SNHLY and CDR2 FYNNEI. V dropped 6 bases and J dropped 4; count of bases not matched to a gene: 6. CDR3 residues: CASSLGQGSTGELFF. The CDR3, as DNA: TGTGCCAGCAGCTTGGGACAGGGAAGCACCGGGGAGCTGTTTTTT.

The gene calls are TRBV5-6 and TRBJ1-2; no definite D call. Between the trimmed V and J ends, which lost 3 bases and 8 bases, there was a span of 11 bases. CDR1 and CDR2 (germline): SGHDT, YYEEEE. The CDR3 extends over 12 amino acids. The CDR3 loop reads CASSSPSVGYTF. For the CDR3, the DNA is TGTGCCAGCAGCTCACCCTCGGTGGGCTACACCTTC.